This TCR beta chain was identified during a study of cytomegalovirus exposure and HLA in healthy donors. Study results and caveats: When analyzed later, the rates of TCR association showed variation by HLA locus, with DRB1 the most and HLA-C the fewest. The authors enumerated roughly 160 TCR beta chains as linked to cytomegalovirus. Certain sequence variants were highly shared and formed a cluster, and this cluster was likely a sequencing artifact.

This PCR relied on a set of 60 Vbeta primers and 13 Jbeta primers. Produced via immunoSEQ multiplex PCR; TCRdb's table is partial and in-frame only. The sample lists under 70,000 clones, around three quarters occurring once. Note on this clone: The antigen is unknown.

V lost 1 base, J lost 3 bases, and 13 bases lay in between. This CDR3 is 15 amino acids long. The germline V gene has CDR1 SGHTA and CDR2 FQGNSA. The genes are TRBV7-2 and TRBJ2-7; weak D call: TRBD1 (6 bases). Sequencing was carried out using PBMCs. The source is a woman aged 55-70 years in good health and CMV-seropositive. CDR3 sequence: CASSLVGQSIYEQYF. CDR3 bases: TGTGCCAGCAGCTTAGTAGGACAGAGTATCTACGAGCAGTACTTC.